What follows are 2 T cell receptor beta chains derived from one specimen sequenced in a study of T cell responses to AZD1222 COVID-19 vaccine. The protocol was immunoSEQ multiplex PCR, while the TCRdb copy is restricted to in-frame clones and leaves out a portion. Among about 100,000 clones listed, roughly 87% were seen once. The sample consisted of peripheral blood, taken on day 0 of AZD1222 vaccination. All receptors derive from an adult in good health.

This sequence joins TRBV13 and TRBJ2-7, with 14 nucleotides matching TRBD2. The CDR3 consists of 13 residues. J lost 5 bases, V lost 8 bases, and 2 bases had no gene match. Looked up from germline, CDR1 is PRHDT and CDR2 is FYEKMQ (reference sequence). This CDR3 reads CASGTSGSHEQYF. The CDR3 DNA reads as TGTGCCAGCGGGACTAGCGGGAGTCACGAGCAGTACTTC.

This clone appeared a single time. V usage is TRBV7-6 and J usage is TRBJ2-1; no clear D gene. CDR1 and CDR2 from the germline V gene are SGHVS and FNYEAQ. V was trimmed by 0 bases and J by 0 bases, leaving 9 bases between them. This CDR3 spans 16 amino acids. CDR3 region: CASSLAIGLSYNEQFF. The CDR3 DNA reads as TGTGCCAGCAGCTTAGCTATCGGTCTCTCCTACAATGAGCAGTTCTTC. Using reference TRBV7-6 and TRBJ2-1 for the parts outside the CDR3, the full variable domain is GAGVSQSPRYKVTKRGQDVALRCDPISGHVSLYWYRQALGQGPEFLTYFNYEAQQDKSGLPNDRFSAERPEGSISTLTIQRTEQRDSAMYRCASSLAIGLSYNEQFFGPGTRLTVL.